Following are 15 T cell receptor beta chains from one sample sequenced in a study of OX40 agonist ivuxolimab in advanced cancers. Clones were read by immunoSEQ multiplex PCR, and TCRdb kept only the in-frame ones, dropping some. The sample records under 85,000 clones, around 94% being singletons. Source: CD4+ or CD8+ T cells sorted from blood, taken in a trial of the OX40 agonist ivuxolimab. The receptors here all came from an adult with an advanced solid tumor such as melanoma, head and neck, liver or kidney cancer.

V and J are TRBV19 and TRBJ1-1; D perhaps matches TRBD1 (6 bases). Germline V lookup: CDR1 LNHDA, CDR2 SQIVND (reference sequence). The CDR3 extends over 12 amino acids. With 3 bases removed from V and 7 bases from J, the gap between germline ends came to 9 bases. Here the CDR3 reads CASSIGTHEAFF. The CDR3 DNA sequence: TGTGCCAGTAGTATCGGGACACATGAAGCTTTCTTT.

V gene TRBV28 combines with J gene TRBJ2-5, with a possible D match to TRBD1 (5 bases). Trimming removed 6 bases at V and 4 bases at J, with 18 bases between. The CDR3 runs to 15 residues. Germline CDR1 is MDHEN and CDR2 is SYDVKM. CDR3 residues: CASSHRSRAGETQYF. CDR3 bases: TGTGCCAGCAGCCACAGGTCCCGGGCAGGAGAGACCCAGTACTTC. Combining the CDR3 with reference TRBV28 and TRBJ2-5 gives the whole variable domain DVKVTQSSRYLVKRTGEKVFLECVQDMDHENMFWYRQDPGLGLRLIYFSYDVKMKEKGDIPEGYSVSREKKERFSLILESASTNQTSMYLCASSHRSRAGETQYFGPGTRLLVL.

The CDR3 DNA is TGTGCCAGTAGTATAGGTGGGGCAGATACGCAGTATTTT. It codes for CASSIGGADTQYF. The rearrangement uses TRBV19 and TRBJ2-3; unclear D gene. The germline V and J ends were trimmed by 1 base and 4 bases, with 6 bases remaining between them. Germline V gene sequence: CDR1 LNHDA, CDR2 SQIVND (reference sequence). There are 13 residues in the CDR3.

V gene TRBV21-1 combines with J gene TRBJ2-7; the table's D call, TRBD1, was not checked against the DNA. TRBV21-1 is shown as a pseudogene. The CDR3 spans 15 residues. CDR3 sequence: CASSACRQETYEQYF. CDR3 in DNA: TGTGCCAGCAGCGCCTGCCGACAGGAAACCTACGAGCAGTACTTC.

The J gene is TRBJ1-2, the V gene TRBV19; 7 nucleotides agree with TRBD1. The CDR3 totals 14 residues. Trimming at V came to 4 bases and at J to 5 bases, leaving 7 bases not matched to a gene. Germline CDR1 LNHDA, CDR2 SQIVND (reference sequence). As DNA, the CDR3 is TGTGCCAGTAGTACCCCCGGACAGGCGTATGGCTACACCTTC. It specifies CASSTPGQAYGYTF.

The V and J genes are TRBV6-5 and TRBJ1-1, with 7 bases aligning to TRBD1. The V gene's germline CDR1 is MNHEY and CDR2 SVGAGI. V shed 5 bases and J 0 bases; nucleotides not matched to a gene: 6. There are 15 residues in the CDR3. Here the CDR3 reads CASSIRDRMNTEAFF. For the CDR3, the DNA is TGTGCCAGCAGTATCCGGGACAGAATGAACACTGAAGCTTTCTTT.

The CDR3 DNA is TGTGCCAGCAGCTCAAGCGGATCCTACGAGCAGTACTTC. Its protein product is CASSSSGSYEQYF. The chain is built from TRBV7-6 and TRBJ2-7, with D perhaps TRBD2 (5 bases). In germline, CDR1 is SGHVS, CDR2 FNYEAQ. The V end lost 4 bases, the J end lost 1 base, and 8 bases lay between the germline ends. The CDR3 length is 13 residues.

The chain combines TRBV6-6 with TRBJ1-5; 11 bases align to TRBD1. CDR1 is MNHNY and CDR2 is SVGAGI in the germline V gene (reference sequence). Trimming at V came to 6 bases and at J to 7 bases, leaving 8 bases not matched to a gene. The CDR3 is 15 residues long. Written as DNA, the CDR3 is TGTGCCAGCAGGGGGACAGGGGGGGCGGAACAGCCCCAGCATTTT. The encoded protein is CASRGTGGAEQPQHF.

The rearrangement links TRBV5-8 to TRBJ2-5; D might be TRBD2 (6 bases). Looked up from germline, CDR1 is SGHTS and CDR2 is YDEGEE. The V end lost 3 bases, the J end lost 4 bases, and 22 bases lay between the germline ends. This CDR3 region has 17 residues. This CDR3 reads CASSSPPEAGWGETQYF. The DNA of the CDR3 is TGTGCCAGCAGCTCACCCCCCGAAGCGGGCTGGGGAGAGACCCAGTACTTC.

V and J are TRBV4-1 and TRBJ1-1, with no clear D. The CDR3 sequence is 15 residues long. The V and J ends lost 1 base and 0 bases respectively, with 9 bases between them. The V gene's germline CDR1 is MGHRA and CDR2 YSYEKL. In nucleotides, the CDR3 is TGCGCCAGCAGCCAAGCCCCGGGAATGAACACTGAAGCTTTCTTT. Translated: CASSQAPGMNTEAFF.

The chain recombines TRBV7-2 with TRBJ2-7; no clear D. This CDR3 contains 14 residues. Trimming removed 6 bases from V and 1 base from J, with 13 bases in between. The germline V gene has CDR1 SGHTA and CDR2 FQGNSA. The CDR3 is CASRPPGPSYEQYF. CDR3 in DNA: TGTGCCAGCAGACCCCCAGGACCTTCCTACGAGCAGTACTTC.

The chain joins TRBV7-6 to TRBJ1-2, with TRBD1 as a possible D gene (5 bases). CDR3 length: 16 amino acids. CDR1 is SGHVS, CDR2 FNYEAQ, per germline. Trimming took 1 base from V and 8 from J, leaving 20 bases between them. For the CDR3, the DNA is TGTGCCAGCAGCTTAGTAGAGGGCAGCGGGGGTACGGGCTACACCTTC. As protein: CASSLVEGSGGTGYTF.

The V call is TRBV6-6, the J call TRBJ2-7; no definite D call. The CDR3 length is 12 residues. CDR1 and CDR2 (germline): MNHNY, SVGAGI (reference sequence). Trimming left V 8 bases short and J 3 bases short, with 11 bases between. The CDR3 region is CASESTGYEQYF. The CDR3, as DNA: TGTGCCAGCGAAAGTACCGGCTACGAGCAGTACTTC.

DNA for the CDR3: TGTGCCAGCTCACTAGGGGACAGAGACAATCAGCCCCAGCATTTT. This gives the protein CASSLGDRDNQPQHF. The gene calls are TRBV18 and TRBJ1-5; 7 bases map to TRBD1. Germline CDR1 and CDR2: KGHSH and LQKENI. Trimming removed 4 bases from V and 3 bases from J; junction bases left unmatched: 6. The CDR3 sequence is 15 residues long.

This chain uses TRBV7-2 with TRBJ2-3; D uncertain. Germline V gene sequence: CDR1 SGHTA, CDR2 FQGNSA. The CDR3 runs 18 residues. The V and J ends lost 1 base and 2 bases respectively, with 19 bases between them. CDR3 region: CASSLGAEPPWDTDTQYF. CDR3 DNA: TGTGCCAGCAGCTTAGGGGCAGAGCCTCCCTGGGACACAGATACGCAGTATTTT.